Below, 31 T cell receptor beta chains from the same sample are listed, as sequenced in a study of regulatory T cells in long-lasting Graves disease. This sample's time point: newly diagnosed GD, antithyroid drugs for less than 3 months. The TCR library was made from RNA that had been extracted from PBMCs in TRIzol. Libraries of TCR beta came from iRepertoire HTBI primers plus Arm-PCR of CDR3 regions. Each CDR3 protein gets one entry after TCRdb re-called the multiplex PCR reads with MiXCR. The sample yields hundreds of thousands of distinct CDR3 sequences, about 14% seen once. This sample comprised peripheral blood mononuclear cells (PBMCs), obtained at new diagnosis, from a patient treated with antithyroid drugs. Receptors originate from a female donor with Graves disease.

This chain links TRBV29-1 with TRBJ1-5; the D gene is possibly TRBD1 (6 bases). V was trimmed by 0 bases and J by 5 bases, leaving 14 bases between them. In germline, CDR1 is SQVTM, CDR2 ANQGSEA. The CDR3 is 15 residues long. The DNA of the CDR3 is TGCAGCGTTGAAGATAGGGGACAACCTGATCAGCCCCAGCATTTT. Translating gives CSVEDRGQPDQPQHF.

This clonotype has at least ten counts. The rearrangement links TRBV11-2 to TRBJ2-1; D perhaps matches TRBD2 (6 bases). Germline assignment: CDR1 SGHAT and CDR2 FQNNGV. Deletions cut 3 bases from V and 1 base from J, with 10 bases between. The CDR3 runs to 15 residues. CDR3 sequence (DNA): TGTGCCAGCAGCTTTTCGGGACTTTCCTACAATGAGCAGTTCTTC. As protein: CASSFSGLSYNEQFF.

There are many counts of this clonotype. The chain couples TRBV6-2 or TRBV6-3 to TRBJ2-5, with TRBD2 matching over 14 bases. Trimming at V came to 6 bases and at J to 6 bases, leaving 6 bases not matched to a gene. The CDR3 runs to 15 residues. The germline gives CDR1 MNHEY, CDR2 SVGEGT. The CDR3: CASSKGLAGEKTQYF. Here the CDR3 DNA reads TGTGCCAGCAGCAAGGGACTAGCGGGAGAAAAGACCCAGTACTTC.

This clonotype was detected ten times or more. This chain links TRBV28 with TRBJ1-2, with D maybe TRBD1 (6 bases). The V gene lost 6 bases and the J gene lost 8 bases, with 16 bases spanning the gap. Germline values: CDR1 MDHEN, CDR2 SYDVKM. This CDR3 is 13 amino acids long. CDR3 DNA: TGTGCCAGCAGCTACAGGGTATCGCGCGGCTACACCTTC. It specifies CASSYRVSRGYTF.

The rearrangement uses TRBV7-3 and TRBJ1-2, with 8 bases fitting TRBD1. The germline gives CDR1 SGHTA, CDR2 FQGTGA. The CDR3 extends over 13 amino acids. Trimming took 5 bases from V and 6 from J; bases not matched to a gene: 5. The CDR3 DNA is TGTGCCAGCAGCGCCGACAGGGGCCATGGCTACACCTTC. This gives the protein CASSADRGHGYTF.

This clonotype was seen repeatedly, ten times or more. The CDR3 sequence is CCIVDNTEAFF. The DNA of the CDR3 is TGCTGTATCGTGGATAACACTGAAGCTTTCTTT. The chain recombines TRBV20-1 with TRBJ1-1; D is undetermined. There are 11 residues in the CDR3. Looked up from germline, CDR1 is DFQATT and CDR2 is SNEGSKA (reference sequence).

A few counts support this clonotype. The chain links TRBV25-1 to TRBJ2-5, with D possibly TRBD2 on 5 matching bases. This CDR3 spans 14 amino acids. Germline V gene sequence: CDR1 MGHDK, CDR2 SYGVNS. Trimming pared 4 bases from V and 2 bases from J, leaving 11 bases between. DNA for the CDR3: TGTGCCAGCAGTGCGGCAGACTATCAAGAGACCCAGTACTTC. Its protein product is CASSAADYQETQYF.

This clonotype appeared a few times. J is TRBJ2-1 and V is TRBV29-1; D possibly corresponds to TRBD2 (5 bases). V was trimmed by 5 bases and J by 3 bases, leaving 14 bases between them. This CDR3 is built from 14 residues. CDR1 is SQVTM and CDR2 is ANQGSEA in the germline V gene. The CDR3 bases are TGCAGCGTTCAAGCGGTAGGCTTCTACAATGAGCAGTTCTTC. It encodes CSVQAVGFYNEQFF.

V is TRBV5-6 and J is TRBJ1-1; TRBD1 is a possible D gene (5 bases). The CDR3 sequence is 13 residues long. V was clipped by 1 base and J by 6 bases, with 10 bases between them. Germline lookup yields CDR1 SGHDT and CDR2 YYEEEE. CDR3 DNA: TGTGCCAGCAGCTTGATAGGGACCGCTGAAGCTTTCTTT. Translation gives CASSLIGTAEAFF.

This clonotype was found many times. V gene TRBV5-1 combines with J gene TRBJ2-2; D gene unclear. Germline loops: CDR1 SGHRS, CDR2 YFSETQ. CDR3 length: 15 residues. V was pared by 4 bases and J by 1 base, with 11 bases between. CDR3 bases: TGCGCCAGCAGCCCCTTGTGGGGGAACACCGGGGAGCTGTTTTTT. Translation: CASSPLWGNTGELFF.

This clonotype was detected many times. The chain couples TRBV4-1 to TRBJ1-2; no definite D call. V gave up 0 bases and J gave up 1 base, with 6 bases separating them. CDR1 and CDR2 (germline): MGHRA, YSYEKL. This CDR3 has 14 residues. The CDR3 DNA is TGCGCCAGCAGCCAAGAACGAGATAACTATGGCTACACCTTC. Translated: CASSQERDNYGYTF.

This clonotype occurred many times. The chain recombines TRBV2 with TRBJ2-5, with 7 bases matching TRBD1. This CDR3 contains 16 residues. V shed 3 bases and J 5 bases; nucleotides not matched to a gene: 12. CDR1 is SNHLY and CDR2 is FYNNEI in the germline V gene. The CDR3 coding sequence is TGTGCCAGCAGTGAGCAACCGACAGGGCGAATCGAGACCCAGTACTTC. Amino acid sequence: CASSEQPTGRIETQYF.

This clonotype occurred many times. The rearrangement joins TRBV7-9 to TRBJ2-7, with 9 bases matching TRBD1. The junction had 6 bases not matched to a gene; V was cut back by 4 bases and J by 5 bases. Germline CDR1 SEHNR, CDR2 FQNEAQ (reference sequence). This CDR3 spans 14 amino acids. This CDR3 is CASSSGTGIDEQYF. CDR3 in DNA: TGTGCCAGCAGCTCCGGGACAGGGATCGACGAGCAGTACTTC.

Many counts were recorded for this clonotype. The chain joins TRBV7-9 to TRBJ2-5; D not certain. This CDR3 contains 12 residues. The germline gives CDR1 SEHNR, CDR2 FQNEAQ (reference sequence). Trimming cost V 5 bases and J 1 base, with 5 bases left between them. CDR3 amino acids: CASSPGQETQYF. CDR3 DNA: TGTGCCAGCAGCCCCGGCCAAGAGACCCAGTACTTC.

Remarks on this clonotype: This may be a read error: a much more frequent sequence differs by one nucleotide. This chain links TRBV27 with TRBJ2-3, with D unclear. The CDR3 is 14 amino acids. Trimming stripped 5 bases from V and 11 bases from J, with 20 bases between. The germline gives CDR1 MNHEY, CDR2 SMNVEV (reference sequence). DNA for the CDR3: TGTGCCAGCAGTGATTTCCGCCCAGGCGTGATGCAGTATTTT. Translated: CASSDFRPGVMQYF.

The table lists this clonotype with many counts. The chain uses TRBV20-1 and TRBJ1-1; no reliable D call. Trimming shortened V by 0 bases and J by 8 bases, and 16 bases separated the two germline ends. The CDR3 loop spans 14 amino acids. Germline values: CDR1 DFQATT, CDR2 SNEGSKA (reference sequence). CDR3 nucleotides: TGCAGTGCTAGAGATACGGAATTCACTACCGAAGCTTTCTTT. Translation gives CSARDTEFTTEAFF.

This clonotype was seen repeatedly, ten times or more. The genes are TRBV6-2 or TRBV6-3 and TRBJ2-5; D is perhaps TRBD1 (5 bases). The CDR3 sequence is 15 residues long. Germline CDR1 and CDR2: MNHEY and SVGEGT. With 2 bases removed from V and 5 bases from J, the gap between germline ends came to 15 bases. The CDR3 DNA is TGTGCCAGCAGTTACCCCGCAGGGCTTGGGGAGACCCAGTACTTC. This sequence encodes CASSYPAGLGETQYF.

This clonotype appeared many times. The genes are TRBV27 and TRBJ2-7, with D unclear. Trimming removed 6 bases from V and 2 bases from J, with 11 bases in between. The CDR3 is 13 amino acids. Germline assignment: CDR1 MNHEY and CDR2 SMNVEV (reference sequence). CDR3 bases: TGTGCCAGCAGGAGACGGAATACCTACGAGCAGTACTTC. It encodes CASRRRNTYEQYF.

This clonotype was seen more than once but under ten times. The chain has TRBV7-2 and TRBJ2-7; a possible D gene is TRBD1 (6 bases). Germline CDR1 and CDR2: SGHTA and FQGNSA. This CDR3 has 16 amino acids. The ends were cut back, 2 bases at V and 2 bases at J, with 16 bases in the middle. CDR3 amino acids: CASSLKWTAPTYEQYF. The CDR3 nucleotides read TGTGCCAGCAGCTTAAAGTGGACAGCCCCCACCTACGAGCAGTACTTC.

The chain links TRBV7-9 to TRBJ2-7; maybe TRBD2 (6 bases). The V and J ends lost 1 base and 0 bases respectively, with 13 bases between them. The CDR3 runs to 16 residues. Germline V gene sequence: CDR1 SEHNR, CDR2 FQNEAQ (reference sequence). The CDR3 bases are TGTGCCAGCAGCTTAGGGAACCGGGACTTCTCCTACGAGCAGTACTTC. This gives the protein CASSLGNRDFSYEQYF. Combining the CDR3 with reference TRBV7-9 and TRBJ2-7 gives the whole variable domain DTGVSQNPRHKITKRGQNVTFRCDPISEHNRLYWYRQTLGQGPEFLTYFQNEAQLEKSRLLSDRFSAERPKGSFSTLEIQRTEQGDSAMYLCASSLGNRDFSYEQYFGPGTRLTVT.

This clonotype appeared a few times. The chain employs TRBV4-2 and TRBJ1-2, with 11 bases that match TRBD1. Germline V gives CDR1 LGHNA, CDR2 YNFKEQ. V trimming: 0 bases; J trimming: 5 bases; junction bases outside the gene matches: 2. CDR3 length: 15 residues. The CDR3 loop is CASSQEGTGGYGYTF. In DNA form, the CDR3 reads TGTGCCAGCAGCCAAGAAGGGACAGGGGGATATGGCTACACCTTC.

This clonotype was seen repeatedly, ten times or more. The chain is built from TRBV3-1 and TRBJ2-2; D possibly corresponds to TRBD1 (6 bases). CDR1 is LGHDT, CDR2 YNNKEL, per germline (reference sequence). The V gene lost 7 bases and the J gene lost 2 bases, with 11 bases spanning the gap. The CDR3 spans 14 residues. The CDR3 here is CASNIRGNTGELFF. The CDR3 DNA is TGTGCCAGCAACATCAGGGGAAACACCGGGGAGCTGTTTTTT.

This chain's CDR3 is CATEGEENTEAFF. The DNA for the CDR3 is TGTGCCACAGAGGGGGAGGAGAACACTGAAGCTTTCTTT. The rearrangement uses TRBV19 and TRBJ1-1; a possible D gene is TRBD1 (6 bases). Trimming shortened V by 10 bases and J by 1 base, and 13 bases separated the two germline ends. The CDR3 is 13 residues long. Germline CDR1 and CDR2: LNHDA and SQIVND (reference sequence). The variable domain in full, completed from reference TRBV19 and TRBJ1-1, reads DGGITQSPKYLFRKEGQNVTLSCEQNLNHDAMYWYRQDPGQGLRLIYYSQIVNDFQKGDIAEGYSVSREKKESFPLTVTSAQKNPTAFYLCATEGEENTEAFFGQGTRLTVV.

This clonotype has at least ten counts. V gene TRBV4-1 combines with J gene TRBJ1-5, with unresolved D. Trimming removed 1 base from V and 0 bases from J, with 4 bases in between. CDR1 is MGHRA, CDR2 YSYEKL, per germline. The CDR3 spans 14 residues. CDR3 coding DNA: TGCGCCAGCAGCCAAGTTAATAGCAATCAGCCCCAGCATTTT. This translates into CASSQVNSNQPQHF.

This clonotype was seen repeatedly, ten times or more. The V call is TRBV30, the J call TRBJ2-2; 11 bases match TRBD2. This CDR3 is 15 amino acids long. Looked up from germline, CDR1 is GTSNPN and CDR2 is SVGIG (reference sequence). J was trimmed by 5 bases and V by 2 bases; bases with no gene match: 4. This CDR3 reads CAWSTGLAVTGELFF. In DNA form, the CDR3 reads TGTGCCTGGAGTACGGGACTAGCGGTTACCGGGGAGCTGTTTTTT.

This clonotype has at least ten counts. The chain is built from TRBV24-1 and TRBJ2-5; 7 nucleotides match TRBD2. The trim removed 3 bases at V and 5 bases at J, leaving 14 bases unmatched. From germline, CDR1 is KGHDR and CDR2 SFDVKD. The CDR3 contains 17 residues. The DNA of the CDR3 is TGTGCCACCAGTGATGGGGGGGGGGAAGGTCGGAGGGAGACCCAGTACTTC. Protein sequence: CATSDGGGEGRRETQYF.

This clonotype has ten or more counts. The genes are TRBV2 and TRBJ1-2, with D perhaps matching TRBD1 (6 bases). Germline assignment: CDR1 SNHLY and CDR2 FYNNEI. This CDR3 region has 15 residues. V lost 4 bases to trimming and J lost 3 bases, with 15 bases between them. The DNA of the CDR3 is TGTGCCAGCAGTGCTGGGCAGGGGCTTTACTATGGCTACACCTTC. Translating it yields CASSAGQGLYYGYTF.

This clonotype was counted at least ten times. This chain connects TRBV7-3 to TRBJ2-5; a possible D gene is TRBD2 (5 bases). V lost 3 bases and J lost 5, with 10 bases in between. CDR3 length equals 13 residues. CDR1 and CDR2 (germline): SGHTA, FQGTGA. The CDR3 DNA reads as TGTGCCAGCAGCTTTGGTCGAGGGGAGACCCAGTACTTC. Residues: CASSFGRGETQYF.

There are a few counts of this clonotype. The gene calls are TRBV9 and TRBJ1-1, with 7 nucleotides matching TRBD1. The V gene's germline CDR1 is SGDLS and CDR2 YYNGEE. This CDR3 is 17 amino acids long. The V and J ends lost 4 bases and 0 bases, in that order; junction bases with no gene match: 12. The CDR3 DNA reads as TGTGCCAGCAGCCCCAGGGGGGGTCGAGACTTGAACACTGAAGCTTTCTTT. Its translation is CASSPRGGRDLNTEAFF.

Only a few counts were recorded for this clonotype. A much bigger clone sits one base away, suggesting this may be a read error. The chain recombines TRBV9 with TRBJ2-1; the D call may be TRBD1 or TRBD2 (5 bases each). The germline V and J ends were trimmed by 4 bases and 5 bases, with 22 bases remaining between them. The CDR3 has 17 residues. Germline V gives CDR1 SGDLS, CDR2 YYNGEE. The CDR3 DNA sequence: TGTGCCAGCAGCCCTGGGACCGTCCCGCCCCTACACAATGAGCAGTTCTTC. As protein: CASSPGTVPPLHNEQFF. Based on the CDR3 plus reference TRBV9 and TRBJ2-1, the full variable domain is DSGVTQTPKHLITATGQRVTLRCSPRSGDLSVYWYQQSLDQGLQFLIQYYNGEERAKGNILERFSAQQFPDLHSELNLSSLELGDSALYFCASSPGTVPPLHNEQFFGPGTRLTVL.

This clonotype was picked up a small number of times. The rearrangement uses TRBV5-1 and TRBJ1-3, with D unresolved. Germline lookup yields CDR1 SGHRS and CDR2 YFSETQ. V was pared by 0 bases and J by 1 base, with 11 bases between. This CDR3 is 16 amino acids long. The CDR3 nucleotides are TGCGCCAGCAGCTTGGATGGATTGGGTTCTGGAAACACCATATATTTT. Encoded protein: CASSLDGLGSGNTIYF.